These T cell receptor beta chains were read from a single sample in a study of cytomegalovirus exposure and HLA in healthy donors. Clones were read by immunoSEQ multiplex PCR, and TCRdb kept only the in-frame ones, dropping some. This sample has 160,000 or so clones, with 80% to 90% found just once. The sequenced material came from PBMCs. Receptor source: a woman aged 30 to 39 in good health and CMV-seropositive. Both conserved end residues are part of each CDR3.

cdr3_aa: CASSPPSSYEQYF
j_call: TRBJ2-7
v_call: TRBV7-9

cdr3_aa: CASSLDRGGYAFF
j_call: TRBJ1-1
v_call: TRBV5-1

cdr3_aa: CASSEVRGITDTQYF
j_call: TRBJ2-3
v_call: TRBV25-1

cdr3_aa: CATSSQANTEAFF
j_call: TRBJ1-1
v_call: TRBV15

cdr3_aa: CASSPGVTNEKLFF
j_call: TRBJ1-4
v_call: TRBV5-1

cdr3_aa: CASIGGYSYEQYF
j_call: .
v_call: TRBV6-5

cdr3_aa: CASSSGGASEQFF
j_call: TRBJ2-1
v_call: TRBV5-6

cdr3_aa: CASSVGRGAVNTEAFF
j_call: TRBJ1-1
v_call: TRBV9

cdr3_aa: CASSTGAGTEAFF
j_call: TRBJ1-1
v_call: TRBV2

cdr3_aa: CASSLAGDSHNEQFF
j_call: TRBJ2-1
v_call: TRBV13

cdr3_aa: CASSRQGSYEQYF
j_call: TRBJ2-7
v_call: TRBV28

cdr3_aa: CASSVGRRNYGYTF
j_call: TRBJ1-2
v_call: TRBV9

cdr3_aa: CASSLKGVNGYTF
j_call: TRBJ1-2
v_call: TRBV7-2

cdr3_aa: CASSSQGGTEAFF
j_call: TRBJ1-1
v_call: TRBV5-1

cdr3_aa: CASSDTGWSPQHF
j_call: TRBJ1-5
v_call: TRBV6-1

cdr3_aa: CASRSLVRTNYGYTF
j_call: TRBJ1-2
v_call: TRBV6-6

cdr3_aa: CASSGAGPYYEQYF
j_call: TRBJ2-7
v_call: TRBV6-5

cdr3_aa: CASSLVAGGGYNEQFF
j_call: TRBJ2-1
v_call: TRBV7-2

cdr3_aa: CASSSRDRGLKQYF
j_call: TRBJ2-7
v_call: TRBV27

cdr3_aa: CASSPDRGEAFF
j_call: TRBJ1-1
v_call: TRBV2

cdr3_aa: CASSLDGGTNEKLFF
j_call: TRBJ1-4
v_call: TRBV13

cdr3_aa: CASSLAGVAFYEQYF
j_call: .
v_call: TRBV5-1

cdr3_aa: CASSLAPVGGAIYNSPLHF
j_call: TRBJ1-6
v_call: TRBV5-5

cdr3_aa: CASSLSGGALETQYF
j_call: TRBJ2-5
v_call: TRBV11-3

cdr3_aa: CASSAKEFHEQYF
j_call: TRBJ2-7
v_call: TRBV19

cdr3_aa: CASRGQLPYNEQFF
j_call: TRBJ2-1
v_call: TRBV21-1

cdr3_aa: CASSARDRNTEAFF
j_call: TRBJ1-1
v_call: TRBV19

cdr3_aa: CASSNRMGLNNRRAFF
j_call: TRBJ1-1
v_call: TRBV21-1

cdr3_aa: CASSVGDRDLYTF
j_call: TRBJ1-2
v_call: TRBV9

cdr3_aa: CASSVGTAVLYEQYF
j_call: TRBJ2-7
v_call: TRBV7-9

cdr3_aa: CASSLWQGSYGYTF
j_call: TRBJ1-2
v_call: TRBV28

cdr3_aa: CASSPTVRDQPQHF
j_call: TRBJ1-5
v_call: TRBV4-3

cdr3_aa: CSSSLSPETQYF
j_call: TRBJ2-5
v_call: TRBV7-9

cdr3_aa: CASSQGEAGGAYEQYF
j_call: TRBJ2-7
v_call: TRBV4-2

cdr3_aa: CASSLASNEQFF
j_call: TRBJ2-1
v_call: TRBV7-2

cdr3_aa: CASSLRQGGNQPQHF
j_call: TRBJ1-5
v_call: TRBV5-5

cdr3_aa: CASSERTGRGTEAFF
j_call: TRBJ1-1
v_call: TRBV2

cdr3_aa: CASRTDRGLAGYTF
j_call: TRBJ1-2
v_call: TRBV6-1

cdr3_aa: CASSFYRGSPLHF
j_call: TRBJ1-6
v_call: TRBV5-1

cdr3_aa: CAIRVAGSDTQYF
j_call: TRBJ2-3
v_call: TRBV10-3

cdr3_aa: CASSRQGADTEAFF
j_call: TRBJ1-1
v_call: TRBV6-1

cdr3_aa: CASSGGRSYGYTF
j_call: TRBJ1-2
v_call: TRBV2

cdr3_aa: CASSSEGIGPDTQYF
j_call: TRBJ2-3
v_call: TRBV5-5

cdr3_aa: CASSWDAPGQSTDTQYF
j_call: TRBJ2-3
v_call: TRBV4-2